This T cell receptor beta chain was captured by sequencing in a study of blood T cell repertoires in COVID-19. Participants reported their clinical history, and cohort assignment relied on those reports. The V gene's germline CDR1 is SNHLY and CDR2 FYNNEI. Losses at the gene ends were 5 bases for V and 6 bases for J; bases not matched to a gene: 18. The CDR3 contains 17 residues. The table came from immunoSEQ multiplex PCR; TCRdb's copy has only in-frame clones and leaves some out. The sample holds around 180,000 clones, roughly 89% seen once. The chain employs TRBV2 and TRBJ1-1, with 7 bases fitting TRBD1. The sequenced sample consisted of PBMCs or T cells enriched from blood (not recorded which). The TCR originated in a woman aged 40 to 49 with acute COVID-19. This CDR3 reads CASSPNFNRGPKSEAFF. In DNA, the CDR3 is TGTGCCAGCAGTCCGAACTTTAACAGGGGCCCTAAGTCTGAAGCTTTCTTT.